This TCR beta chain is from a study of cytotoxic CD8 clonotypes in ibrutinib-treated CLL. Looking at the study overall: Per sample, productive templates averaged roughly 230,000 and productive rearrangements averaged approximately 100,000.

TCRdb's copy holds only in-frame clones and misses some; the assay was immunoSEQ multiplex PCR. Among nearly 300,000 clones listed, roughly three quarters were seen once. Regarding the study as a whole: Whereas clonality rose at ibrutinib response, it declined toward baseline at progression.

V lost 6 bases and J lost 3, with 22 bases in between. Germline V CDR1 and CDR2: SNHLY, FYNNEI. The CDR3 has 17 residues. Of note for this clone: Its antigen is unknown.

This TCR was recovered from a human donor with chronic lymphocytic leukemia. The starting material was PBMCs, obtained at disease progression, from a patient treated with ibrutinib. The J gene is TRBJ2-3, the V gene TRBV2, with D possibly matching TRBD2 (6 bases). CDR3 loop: CASRYSTGVRGTDTQYF. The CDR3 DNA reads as TGTGCCAGCAGGTACTCAACGGGAGTAAGGGGAACAGATACGCAGTATTTT.